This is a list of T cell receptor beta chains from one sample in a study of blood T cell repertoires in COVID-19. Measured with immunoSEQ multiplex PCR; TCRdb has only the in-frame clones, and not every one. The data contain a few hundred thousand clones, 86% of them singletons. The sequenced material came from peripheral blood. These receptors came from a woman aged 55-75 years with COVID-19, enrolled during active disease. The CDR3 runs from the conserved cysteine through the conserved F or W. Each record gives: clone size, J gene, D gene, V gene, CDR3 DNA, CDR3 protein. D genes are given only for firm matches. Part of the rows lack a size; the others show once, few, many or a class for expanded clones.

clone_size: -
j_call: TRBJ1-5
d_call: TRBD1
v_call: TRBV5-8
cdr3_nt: TGTGCCAGCAGCGTGCAGGGGGCTGATCAGCCCCAGCATTTT
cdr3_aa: CASSVQGADQPQHF

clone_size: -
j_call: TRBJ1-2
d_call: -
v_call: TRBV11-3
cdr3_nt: TGTGCCAGCAGCCTCCTTGACAGTAACTATGGCTACACCTTC
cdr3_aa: CASSLLDSNYGYTF

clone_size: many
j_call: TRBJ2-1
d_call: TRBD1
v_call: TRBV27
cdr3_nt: TGTGCCAGCAGTCGGACAGGGGGGTCGGACAATGAGCAGTTCTTC
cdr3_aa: CASSRTGGSDNEQFF

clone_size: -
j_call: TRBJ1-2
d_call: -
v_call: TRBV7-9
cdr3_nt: TGTGCCAGCAGCTTAGGACAGTATGGCTACACCTTC
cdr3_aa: CASSLGQYGYTF

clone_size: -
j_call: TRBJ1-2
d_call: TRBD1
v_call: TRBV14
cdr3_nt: TGTGCCAGCAGCTCCGGGACAGCATTTTATGGCTACACCTTC
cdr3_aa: CASSSGTAFYGYTF

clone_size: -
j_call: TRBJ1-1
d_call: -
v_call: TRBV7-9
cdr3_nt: TGTGCCAGCAGCTTAGAAACAGGCAACACTGAAGCTTTCTTT
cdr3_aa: CASSLETGNTEAFF

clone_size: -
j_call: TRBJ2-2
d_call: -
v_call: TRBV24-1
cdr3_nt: TGTGCCACCAGTGATTTTAACAATAAAATACGCGGGGAGCTGTTTTTT
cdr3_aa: CATSDFNNKIRGELFF

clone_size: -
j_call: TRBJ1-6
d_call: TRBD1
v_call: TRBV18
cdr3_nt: TGTGCCAGCTCACCACCGGGACAGAATTCACCCCTCCACTTT
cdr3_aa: CASSPPGQNSPLHF

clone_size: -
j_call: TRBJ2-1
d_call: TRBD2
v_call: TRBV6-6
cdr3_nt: TGTGCCAGCAGTTACGCCGGACTAGACGATGAGCAGTTCTTC
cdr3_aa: CASSYAGLDDEQFF

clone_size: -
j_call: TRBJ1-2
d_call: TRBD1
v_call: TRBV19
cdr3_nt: TGTGCCAGTAGCCCAGGGACAGGGAAGTCCGATGGCTACACCTTC
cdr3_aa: CASSPGTGKSDGYTF

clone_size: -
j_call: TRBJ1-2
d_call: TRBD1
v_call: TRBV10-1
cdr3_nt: TGCGCCAGCAGTGGAGGGGGCGCAAGGTATAACAACTATGGCTACACCTTC
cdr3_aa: CASSGGGARYNNYGYTF

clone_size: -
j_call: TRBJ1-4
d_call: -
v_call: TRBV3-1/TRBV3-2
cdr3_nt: TGTGCCAGCCGGAGGGGGGGTGGGCAAAAACTGTTTTTT
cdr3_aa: CASRRGGGQKLFF

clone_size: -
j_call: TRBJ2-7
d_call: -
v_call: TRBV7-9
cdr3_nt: TGTGCCAGCAGCTTAGCGCGGGCCTTCTTTTTTGCCGAGCAGTACTTC
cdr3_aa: CASSLARAFFFAEQYF

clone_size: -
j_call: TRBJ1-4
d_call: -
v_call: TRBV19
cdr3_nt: TGTGCCAGTAGTATCGTAGTCGGGGTAGTAGAAAAACTGTTTTTT
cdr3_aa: CASSIVVGVVEKLFF

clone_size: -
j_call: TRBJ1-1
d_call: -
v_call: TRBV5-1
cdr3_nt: TGCGCCAGTCTTTTGGGGGCTTCGAACACTGAAGCTTTCTTT
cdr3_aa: CASLLGASNTEAFF

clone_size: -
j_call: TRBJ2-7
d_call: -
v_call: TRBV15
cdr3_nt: TGTGCCACCAGCAGAGGAACTGGAGGGGCCGAGCAGTACTTC
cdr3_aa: CATSRGTGGAEQYF

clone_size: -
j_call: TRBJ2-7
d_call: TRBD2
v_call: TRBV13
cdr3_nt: TGTGCCAGCAGCTTAGGCCGACTACTAGCGGGGGGTTCCTACGAGCAGTACTTC
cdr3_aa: CASSLGRLLAGGSYEQYF

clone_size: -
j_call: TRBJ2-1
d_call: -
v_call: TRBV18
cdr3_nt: TGTGCCAGCTCACCACAGGTCGGGGATAATGAGCAGTTCTTC
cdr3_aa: CASSPQVGDNEQFF

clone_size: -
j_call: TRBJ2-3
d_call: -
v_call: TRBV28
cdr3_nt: TGTGCCAGCAAGGCAGGGGGCACAGATACGCAGTATTTT
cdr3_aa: CASKAGGTDTQYF

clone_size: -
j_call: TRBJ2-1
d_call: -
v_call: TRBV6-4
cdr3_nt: TGTGCCAGCAGTGACAGGTACAGCCCCCACAGTGAGCAGTTCTTC
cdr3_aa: CASSDRYSPHSEQFF

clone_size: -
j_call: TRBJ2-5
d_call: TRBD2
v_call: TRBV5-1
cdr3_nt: TGCGCCAGCAGCTTGTGGGGACTAGCTCAAGGGACCCAGTACTTC
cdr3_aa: CASSLWGLAQGTQYF

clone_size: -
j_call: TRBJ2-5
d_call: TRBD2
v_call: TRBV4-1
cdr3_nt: TGCGCCAGCAGCCCCCCTAGCGGGGGACAAGAGACCCAGTACTTC
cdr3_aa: CASSPPSGGQETQYF

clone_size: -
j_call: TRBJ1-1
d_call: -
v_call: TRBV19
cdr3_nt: TGTGCCAGTAGTTTCGACACAGTTAGAGCTGAAGCTTTCTTT
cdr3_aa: CASSFDTVRAEAFF

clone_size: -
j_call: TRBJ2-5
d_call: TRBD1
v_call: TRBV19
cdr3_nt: TGTGCCAGCAGGGGGCGGAGAGAGACCCAGTACTTC
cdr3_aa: CASRGRRETQYF

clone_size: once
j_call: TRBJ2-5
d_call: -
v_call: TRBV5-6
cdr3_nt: TGTGCCAGCAGCTTTTGGCACGTCCAAGAGACCCAGTACTTC
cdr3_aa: CASSFWHVQETQYF

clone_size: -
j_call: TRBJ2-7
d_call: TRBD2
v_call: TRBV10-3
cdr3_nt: TGTGCCATCAGGCTAGCGGGGGGAAACTACGAGCAGTACTTC
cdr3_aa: CAIRLAGGNYEQYF

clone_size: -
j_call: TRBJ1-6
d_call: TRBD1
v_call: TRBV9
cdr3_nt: TGTGCCAGCAGCCCCGGACAGGGGTATAATTCACCCCTCCACTTT
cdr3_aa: CASSPGQGYNSPLHF

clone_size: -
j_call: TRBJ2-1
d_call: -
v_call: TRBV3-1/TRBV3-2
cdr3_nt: TGTGCCAGCAGCCCTGCCTACAATGAGCAGTTCTTC
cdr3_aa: CASSPAYNEQFF

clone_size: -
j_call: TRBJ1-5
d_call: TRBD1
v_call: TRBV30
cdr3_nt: TGTGCCTGGAGTGCCGGACAGGGGGCATATCAGCCCCAGCATTTT
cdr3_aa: CAWSAGQGAYQPQHF

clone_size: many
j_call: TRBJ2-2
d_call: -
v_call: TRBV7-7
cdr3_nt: TGTGCCAGCAGCTTAGCAGGGGTCGGGGGAAACACCGGGGAGCTGTTTTTT
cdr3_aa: CASSLAGVGGNTGELFF

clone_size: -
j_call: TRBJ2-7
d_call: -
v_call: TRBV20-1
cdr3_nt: TGCAGTGCTAGTCTGGGCCACGAGCAGTACTTC
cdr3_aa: CSASLGHEQYF

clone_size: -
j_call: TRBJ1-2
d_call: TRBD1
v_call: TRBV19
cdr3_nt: TGTGCCAGTAGTACACAGGGGTATGGCTACACCTTC
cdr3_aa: CASSTQGYGYTF

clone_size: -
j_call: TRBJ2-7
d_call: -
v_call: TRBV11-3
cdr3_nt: TGTGCCAGCAGCTTAACACAGGACCTTAGCGAGCAGTACTTC
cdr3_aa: CASSLTQDLSEQYF

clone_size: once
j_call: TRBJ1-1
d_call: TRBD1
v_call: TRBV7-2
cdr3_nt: TGTGCCAGCAGCTTTGGACAGGGTATGAACACTGAAGCTTTCTTT
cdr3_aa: CASSFGQGMNTEAFF

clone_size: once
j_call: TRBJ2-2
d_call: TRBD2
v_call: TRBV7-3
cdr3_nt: TGTGCCAGCAGCTTTATACCGGGAGGGCGCGGCACCGGGGAGCTGTTTTTT
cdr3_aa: CASSFIPGGRGTGELFF

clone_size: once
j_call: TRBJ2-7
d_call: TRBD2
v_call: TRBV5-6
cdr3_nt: TGTGCCAGCAGCTTGGCCGGGCTAGCGGGGGGCTACGAGCAGTACTTC
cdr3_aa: CASSLAGLAGGYEQYF

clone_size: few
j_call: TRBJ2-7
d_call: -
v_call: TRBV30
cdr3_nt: TGTGCCTGGAACAGTTTACCCTACGAGCAGTACTTC
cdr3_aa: CAWNSLPYEQYF

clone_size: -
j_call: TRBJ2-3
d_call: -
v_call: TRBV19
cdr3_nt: TGTGCCAGTAGTATAATTGCGGTCGGCGGCACAGATACGCAGTATTTT
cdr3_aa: CASSIIAVGGTDTQYF

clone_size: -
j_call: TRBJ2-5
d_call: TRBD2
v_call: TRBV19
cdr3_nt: TGTGCCAGTAGTCCCCTAGCGGGGGGGTTTGAGACCCAGTACTTC
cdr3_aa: CASSPLAGGFETQYF